Presented here are 9 T cell receptor beta chains from one specimen sequenced in a study of regulatory T cells in long-lasting Graves disease. For TCR beta, libraries came from iRepertoire HTBI primers and Arm-PCR of CDR3 regions. TCRdb reanalysed the multiplex PCR reads using MiXCR and keeps one entry per CDR3 protein. Of around 420,000 distinct CDR3 sequences listed, around a sixth are singletons. As to time point: newly diagnosed GD, antithyroid drugs for less than 3 months. PBMC-extracted RNA yielded the TCR library. Material: peripheral blood mononuclear cells (PBMCs), obtained at new diagnosis, from a patient treated with antithyroid drugs. The receptor set was obtained from a female donor with Graves disease.

The rearrangement uses TRBV4-3 and TRBJ1-1; D is possibly TRBD1 (5 bases). The length of the CDR3 is 15 residues. V shed 0 bases and J shed 1 base, with 9 bases lying between them. Germline V CDR1 and CDR2: LGHNA, YSLEER. The CDR3 is CASSQDPGPNTEAFF. The CDR3, as DNA: TGCGCCAGCAGCCAAGACCCGGGACCGAACACTGAAGCTTTCTTT.

Only a few counts were recorded for this clonotype. V gene TRBV10-2 combines with J gene TRBJ1-2; unclear D gene. The germline V and J ends were trimmed by 4 bases and 2 bases, with 8 bases remaining between them. From germline, CDR1 is WSHSY and CDR2 SAAADI. The CDR3 loop spans 13 amino acids. Here the CDR3 DNA reads TGCGCCAGCAGTGGGGAACAGAACTATGGCTACACCTTC. Translated: CASSGEQNYGYTF.

This clonotype was observed a few times. The chain employs TRBV4-1 and TRBJ1-2; the D gene is possibly TRBD1 (6 bases). V lost 0 bases and J lost 3, with 17 bases in between. Germline V gives CDR1 MGHRA, CDR2 YSYEKL. The CDR3 has 17 residues. In DNA form, the CDR3 reads TGCGCCAGCAGCCAAGATGGACAGTACACCAGGGACTATGGCTACACCTTC. Its translation: CASSQDGQYTRDYGYTF.

This clonotype was counted at least ten times. The chain combines TRBV5-6 with TRBJ2-3; D remains ambiguous. V was cut by 4 bases and J by 8 bases, with 8 bases left in between. CDR1 is SGHDT, CDR2 YYEEEE, per germline. The CDR3 extends over 11 amino acids. Here the CDR3 DNA reads TGTGCCAGCAGCCCGGCAGGTACGCAGTATTTT. Residues: CASSPAGTQYF.

In this sample, this clonotype turned up many times. The chain carries TRBV9 and TRBJ2-1; D possibly matches TRBD1 or TRBD2 (7 bases each). The CDR3 has 15 residues. V lost 7 bases and J 6 bases, leaving 20 bases between the germline ends. The germline V gene encodes CDR1 SGDLS and CDR2 YYNGEE. CDR3 in amino acids: CASSIWGGQTNEQFF. In nucleotides, the CDR3 is TGTGCCAGCTCTATTTGGGGGGGACAGACCAATGAGCAGTTCTTC.

V usage is TRBV7-6 and J usage is TRBJ2-7; 9 bases match TRBD1. Trimming took 8 bases from V and 2 from J; bases not matched to a gene: 7. Germline V gene data show CDR1 as SGHVS and CDR2 as FNYEAQ. The CDR3 is 14 residues long. This CDR3 reads CASGLRTGAYEQYF. The CDR3 DNA reads as TGTGCCAGCGGCCTCCGGACAGGGGCCTACGAGCAGTACTTC.

J is TRBJ1-1 and V is TRBV5-1; D not resolved. CDR1 is SGHRS, CDR2 YFSETQ, per germline. Deletions cut 1 base from V and 9 bases from J, with 16 bases between. The CDR3 is 14 amino acids. The DNA of the CDR3 is TGCGCCAGCAGCTTGTTTATCGGTGACACCCAAGCTTTCTTT. Protein: CASSLFIGDTQAFF. Based on the CDR3 plus reference TRBV5-1 and TRBJ1-1, the full variable domain is KAGVTQTPRYLIKTRGQQVTLSCSPISGHRSVSWYQQTPGQGLQFLFEYFSETQRNKGNFPGRFSGRQFSNSRSEMNVSTLELGDSALYLCASSLFIGDTQAFFGQGTRLTVV.

V is TRBV24-1 and J is TRBJ2-3; 12 positions agree with TRBD2. Germline trimming cut 1 base from V and 2 bases from J; bases unmatched to any gene: 6. CDR3 size: 18 residues. The germline V gene encodes CDR1 KGHDR and CDR2 SFDVKD. The CDR3 sequence is CATSDLPLAGGYTDTQYF. The CDR3 nucleotides are TGTGCCACCAGTGATTTACCCCTAGCGGGAGGGTACACAGATACGCAGTATTTT.

Many counts were recorded for this clonotype. The J gene is TRBJ2-1, the V gene TRBV11-2, with 7 bases matching TRBD1. Germline V CDR1 and CDR2: SGHAT, FQNNGV. V lost 6 bases and J lost 2; bases outside the gene matches: 1. This CDR3 has 13 amino acids. CDR3 loop: CASRQGPYNEQFF. CDR3 nucleotide sequence: TGTGCCAGCAGACAGGGGCCCTACAATGAGCAGTTCTTC.